The next 7 T cell receptor beta chains were all read from a single sample in a study of cytomegalovirus exposure and HLA in healthy donors. PCR amplification relied on 60 Vbeta primers (plus 13 Jbeta primers). Measured with immunoSEQ multiplex PCR; TCRdb has only the in-frame clones, and not every one. This table holds 200,000 or so clones, almost 80% found once. Sequenced material: PBMCs. The origin of the receptors is a male donor in good health and CMV-seronegative.

The gene calls are TRBV18 and TRBJ2-5; TRBD1 aligns across 12 bases. Germline V gene lookup returns CDR1 KGHSH and CDR2 LQKENI. The CDR3 has 15 amino acids. Trimming removed 6 bases from V and 4 bases from J; junction bases left unmatched: 6. CDR3 residues: CASSPGQGAGETQYF. CDR3 DNA: TGTGCCAGCTCCCCGGGACAGGGGGCCGGAGAGACCCAGTACTTC.

The chain couples TRBV27 to TRBJ2-1; 11 bases line up with TRBD2. The CDR3 is made up of 20 amino acids. V shed 2 bases and J 3 bases; nucleotides not matched to a gene: 15. Germline values: CDR1 MNHEY, CDR2 SMNVEV (reference sequence). The DNA for the CDR3 is TGTGCCAGCAGTTTACCCCCTAGGACTAGCGGGCGTTCGGGCTACAATGAGCAGTTCTTC. Its translation is CASSLPPRTSGRSGYNEQFF.

V usage is TRBV14 and J usage is TRBJ1-4; no clear D gene. CDR3 length equals 15 residues. Between the trimmed V and J ends, which lost 4 bases and 4 bases, there was a span of 13 bases. Germline CDR1 is SGHDN and CDR2 is FVKESK. CDR3 sequence: CASSRGLLNNEKLFF. The CDR3 DNA sequence: TGTGCCAGCAGCCGAGGGCTTCTGAATAATGAAAAACTGTTTTTT.

V gene TRBV9 combines with J gene TRBJ2-7; possibly TRBD2 for D (6 bases). V was shortened by 0 bases and J by 7 bases, with 20 bases between the two germline ends. Germline V gives CDR1 SGDLS, CDR2 YYNGEE. The length of the CDR3 is 16 residues. The CDR3 DNA follows: TGTGCCAGCAGCGTAGGGGGGAGAGCTAGCGTAGTGGAGCAGTACTTC. Translated: CASSVGGRASVVEQYF.

This sequence joins TRBV6-1 and TRBJ1-2; D gene ambiguous. Trimming stripped 6 bases from V and 6 bases from J, with 8 bases between. The CDR3 spans 11 residues. The germline gives CDR1 MNHNS, CDR2 SASEGT. In DNA, the CDR3 is TGTGCCAGCAGGATAGTAGATGGCTACACCTTC. This encodes CASRIVDGYTF.

The rearrangement links TRBV6-5 to TRBJ1-3; 11 bases match TRBD1. V trimming: 6 bases; J trimming: 4 bases; junction bases outside the gene matches: 5. Germline values: CDR1 MNHEY, CDR2 SVGAGI. This CDR3 contains 15 residues. The CDR3 nucleotides are TGTGCCAGCAGCCCGGACAGGGGGCGAGGAAACACCATATATTTT. Protein sequence: CASSPDRGRGNTIYF.

J is TRBJ2-1 and V is TRBV9; the match to TRBD2 covers 10 bases. CDR1 SGDLS and CDR2 YYNGEE come from the germline V gene. Unmatched junction bases numbered 14, after V lost 3 bases and J lost 8 bases. CDR3 size: 17 residues. Here the CDR3 reads CASSAERTSGSRYEQFF. CDR3 nucleotides: TGTGCCAGCAGCGCAGAACGGACTAGCGGATCGAGGTATGAGCAGTTCTTC.